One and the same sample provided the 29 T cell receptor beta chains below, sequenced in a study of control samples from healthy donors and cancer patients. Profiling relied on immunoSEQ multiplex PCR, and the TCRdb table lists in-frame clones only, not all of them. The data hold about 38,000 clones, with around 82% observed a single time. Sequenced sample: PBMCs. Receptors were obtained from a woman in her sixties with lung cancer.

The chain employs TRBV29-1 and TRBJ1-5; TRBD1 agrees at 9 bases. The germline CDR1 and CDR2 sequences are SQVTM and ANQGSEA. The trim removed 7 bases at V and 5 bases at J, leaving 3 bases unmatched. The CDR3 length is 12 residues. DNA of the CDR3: TGCAGCGCCTGGGACAGGGATCAGCCCCAGCATTTT. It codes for CSAWDRDQPQHF.

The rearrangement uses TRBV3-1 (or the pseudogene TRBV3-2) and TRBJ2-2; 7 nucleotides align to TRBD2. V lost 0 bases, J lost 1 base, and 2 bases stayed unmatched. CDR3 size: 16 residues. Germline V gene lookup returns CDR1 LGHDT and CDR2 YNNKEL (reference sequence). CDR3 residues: CASSQDKRGNTGELFF. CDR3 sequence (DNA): TGTGCCAGCAGCCAAGATAAGCGGGGGAACACCGGGGAGCTGTTTTTT.

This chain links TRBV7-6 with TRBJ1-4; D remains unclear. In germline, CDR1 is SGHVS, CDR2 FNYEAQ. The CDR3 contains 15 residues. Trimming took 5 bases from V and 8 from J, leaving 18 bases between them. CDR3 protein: CASSPTGRPAEKLFF. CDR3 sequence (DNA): TGTGCCAGCAGCCCAACTGGGAGACCCGCGGAAAAACTGTTTTTT.

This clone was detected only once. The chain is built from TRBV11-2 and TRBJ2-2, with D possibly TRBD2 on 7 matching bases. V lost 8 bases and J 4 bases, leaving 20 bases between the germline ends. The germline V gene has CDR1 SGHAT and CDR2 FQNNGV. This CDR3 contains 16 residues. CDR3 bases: TGTGCCAGCGTCGCCCTAGGGGGGGTTCGCACCGGGGAGCTGTTTTTT. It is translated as CASVALGGVRTGELFF.

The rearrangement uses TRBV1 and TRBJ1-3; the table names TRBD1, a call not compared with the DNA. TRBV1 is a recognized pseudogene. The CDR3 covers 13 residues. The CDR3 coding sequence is TGCACCAGCAGCCGGACAGGTGGAAACACCATATATTTT. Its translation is CTSSRTGGNTIYF.

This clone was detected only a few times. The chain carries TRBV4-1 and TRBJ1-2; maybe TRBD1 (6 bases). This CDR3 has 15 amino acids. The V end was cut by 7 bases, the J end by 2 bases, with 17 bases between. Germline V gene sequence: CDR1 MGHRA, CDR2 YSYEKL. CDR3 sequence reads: CASNDLGQGNYGYTF. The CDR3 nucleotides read TGCGCCAGCAACGACCTAGGGCAGGGGAACTATGGCTACACCTTC.

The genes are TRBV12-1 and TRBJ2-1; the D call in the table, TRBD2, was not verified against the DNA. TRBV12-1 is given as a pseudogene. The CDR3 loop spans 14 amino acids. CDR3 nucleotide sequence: TGTGCCAGCAGCTTTGTGGCTAGAATCAATGAGCAGTTCTTC. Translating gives CASSFVARINEQFF.

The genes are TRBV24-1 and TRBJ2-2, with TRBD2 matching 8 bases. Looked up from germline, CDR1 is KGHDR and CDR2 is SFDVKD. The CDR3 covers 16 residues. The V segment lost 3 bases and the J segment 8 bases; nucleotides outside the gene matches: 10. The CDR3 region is CATSDPGTSFPGELFF. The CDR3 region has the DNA TGTGCCACCAGTGATCCCGGGACTAGTTTTCCAGGGGAGCTGTTTTTT.

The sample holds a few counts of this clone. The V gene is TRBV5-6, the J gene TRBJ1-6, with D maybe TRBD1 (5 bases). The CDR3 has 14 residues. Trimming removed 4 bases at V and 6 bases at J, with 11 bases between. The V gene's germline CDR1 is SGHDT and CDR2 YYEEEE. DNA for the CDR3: TGTGCCAGCAGCATCGGGACTGTTAATTCACCCCTCCACTTT. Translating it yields CASSIGTVNSPLHF.

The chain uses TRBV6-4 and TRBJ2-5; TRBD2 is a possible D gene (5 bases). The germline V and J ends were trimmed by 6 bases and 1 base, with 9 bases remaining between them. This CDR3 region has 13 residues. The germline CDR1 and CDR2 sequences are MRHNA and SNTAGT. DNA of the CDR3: TGTGCCAGCAGCCAGACTATCCAAGAGACCCAGTACTTC. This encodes CASSQTIQETQYF.

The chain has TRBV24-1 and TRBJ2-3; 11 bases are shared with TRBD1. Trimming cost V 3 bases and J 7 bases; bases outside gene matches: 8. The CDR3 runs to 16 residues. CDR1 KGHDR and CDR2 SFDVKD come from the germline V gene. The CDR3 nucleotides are TGTGCCACCAGTGATCAAGGGGACAGGGGGAGGAATACGCAGTATTTT. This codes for CATSDQGDRGRNTQYF.

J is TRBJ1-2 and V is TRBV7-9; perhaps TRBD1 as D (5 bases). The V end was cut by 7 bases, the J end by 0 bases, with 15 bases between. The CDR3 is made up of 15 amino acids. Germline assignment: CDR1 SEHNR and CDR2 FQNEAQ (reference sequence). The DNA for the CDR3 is TGTGCCAGCACCCAAGCAGGGAGTTCTAACTATGGCTACACCTTC. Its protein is CASTQAGSSNYGYTF.

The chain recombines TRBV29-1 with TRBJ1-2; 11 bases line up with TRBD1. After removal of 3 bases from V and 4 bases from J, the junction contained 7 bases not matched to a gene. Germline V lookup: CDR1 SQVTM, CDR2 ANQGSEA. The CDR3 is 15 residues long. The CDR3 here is CSVERGTGGSYGYTF. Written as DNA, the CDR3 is TGCAGCGTTGAGAGAGGGACAGGGGGTAGCTATGGCTACACCTTC.

The CDR3 DNA follows: TGCGCCAGCAGCCAAGGTAGACTAGCCCGAGATACGCAGTATTTT. Amino acids: CASSQGRLARDTQYF. The V gene is TRBV4-1, the J gene TRBJ2-3, with 7 positions matching TRBD2. J was trimmed by 5 bases and V by 1 base; bases with no gene match: 6. Germline V gene lookup returns CDR1 MGHRA and CDR2 YSYEKL. This CDR3 is 15 amino acids long.

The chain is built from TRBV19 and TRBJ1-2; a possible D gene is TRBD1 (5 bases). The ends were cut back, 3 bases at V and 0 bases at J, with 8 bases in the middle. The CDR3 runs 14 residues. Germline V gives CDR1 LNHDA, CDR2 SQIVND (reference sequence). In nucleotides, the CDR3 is TGTGCCAGTAGTATTGGGGGAGCTAACTATGGCTACACCTTC. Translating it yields CASSIGGANYGYTF.

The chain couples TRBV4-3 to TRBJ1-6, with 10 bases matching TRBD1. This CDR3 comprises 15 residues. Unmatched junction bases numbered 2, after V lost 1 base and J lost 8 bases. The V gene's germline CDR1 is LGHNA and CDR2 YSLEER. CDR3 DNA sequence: TGCGCCAGCAGCCAAGTGGGGACAGGGGATTCACCCCTCCACTTT. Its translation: CASSQVGTGDSPLHF.

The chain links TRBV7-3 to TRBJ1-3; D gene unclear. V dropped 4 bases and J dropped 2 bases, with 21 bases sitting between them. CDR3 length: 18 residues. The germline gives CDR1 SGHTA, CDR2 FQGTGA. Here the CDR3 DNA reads TGTGCCAGCAGCTCGACAACCGATGTTACCACAACTGGAAACACCATATATTTT. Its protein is CASSSTTDVTTTGNTIYF.

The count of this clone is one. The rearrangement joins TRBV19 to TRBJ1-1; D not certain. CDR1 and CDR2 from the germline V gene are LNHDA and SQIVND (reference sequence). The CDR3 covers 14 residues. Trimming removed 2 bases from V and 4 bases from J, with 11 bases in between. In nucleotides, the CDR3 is TGTGCCAGTAGTATATACGGTGATAGCACTGAAGCTTTCTTT. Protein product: CASSIYGDSTEAFF.

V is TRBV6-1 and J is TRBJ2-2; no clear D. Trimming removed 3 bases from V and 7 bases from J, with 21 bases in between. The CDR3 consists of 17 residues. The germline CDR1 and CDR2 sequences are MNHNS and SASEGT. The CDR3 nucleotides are TGTGCCAGCAGTGAGGGTGGAAACGGGCCCTGGAGCGGGGAGCTGTTTTTT. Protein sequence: CASSEGGNGPWSGELFF.

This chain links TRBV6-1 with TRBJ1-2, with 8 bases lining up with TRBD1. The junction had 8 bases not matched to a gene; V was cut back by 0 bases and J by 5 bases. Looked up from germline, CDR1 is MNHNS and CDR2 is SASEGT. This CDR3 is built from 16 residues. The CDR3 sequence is CASSEAPTGVGYGYTF. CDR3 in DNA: TGTGCCAGCAGTGAAGCTCCGACAGGGGTGGGGTATGGCTACACCTTC.

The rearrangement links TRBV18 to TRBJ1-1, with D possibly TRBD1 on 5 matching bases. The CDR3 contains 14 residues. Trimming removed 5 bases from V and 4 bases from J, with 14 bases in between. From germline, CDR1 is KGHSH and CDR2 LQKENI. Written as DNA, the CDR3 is TGTGCCAGCTCAAGTAAGGCAGGGTTCACTGAAGCTTTCTTT. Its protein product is CASSSKAGFTEAFF.

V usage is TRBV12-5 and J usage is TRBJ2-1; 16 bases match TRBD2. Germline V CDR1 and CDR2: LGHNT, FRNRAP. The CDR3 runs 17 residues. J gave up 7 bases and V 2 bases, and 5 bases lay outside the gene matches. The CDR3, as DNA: TGTGCTAGTGGTTTGACCTCGGGACTAGCGGGAGGGAATGAGCAGTTCTTC. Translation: CASGLTSGLAGGNEQFF.

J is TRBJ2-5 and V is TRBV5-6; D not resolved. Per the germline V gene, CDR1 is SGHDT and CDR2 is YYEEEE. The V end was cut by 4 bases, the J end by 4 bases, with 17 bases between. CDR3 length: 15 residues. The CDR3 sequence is CASSPPMEWGETQYF. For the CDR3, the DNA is TGTGCCAGCAGCCCCCCAATGGAGTGGGGAGAGACCCAGTACTTC.

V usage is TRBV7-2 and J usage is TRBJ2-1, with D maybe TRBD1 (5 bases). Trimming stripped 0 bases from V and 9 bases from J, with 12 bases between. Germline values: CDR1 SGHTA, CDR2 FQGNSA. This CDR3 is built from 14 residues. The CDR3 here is CASSLALQGGEQFF. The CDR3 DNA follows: TGTGCCAGCAGCTTAGCTCTCCAGGGCGGTGAGCAGTTCTTC.

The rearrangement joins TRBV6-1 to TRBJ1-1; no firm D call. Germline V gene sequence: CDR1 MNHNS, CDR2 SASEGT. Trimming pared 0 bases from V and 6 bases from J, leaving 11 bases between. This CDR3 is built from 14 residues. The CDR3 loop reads CASSEALDTSEAFF. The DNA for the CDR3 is TGTGCCAGCAGTGAAGCGCTCGACACCTCTGAAGCTTTCTTT.

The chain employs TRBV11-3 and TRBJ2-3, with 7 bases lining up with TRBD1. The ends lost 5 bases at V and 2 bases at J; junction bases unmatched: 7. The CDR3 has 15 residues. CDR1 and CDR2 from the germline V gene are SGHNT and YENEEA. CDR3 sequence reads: CASSLRTGLTDTQYF. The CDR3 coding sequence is TGTGCCAGCAGCCTTAGGACAGGCCTCACAGATACGCAGTATTTT.

The chain's CDR3 is CASSFVRAGEQFF. DNA of the CDR3: TGTGCCAGCAGTTTTGTTCGGGCAGGTGAGCAGTTCTTC. This chain connects TRBV28 to TRBJ2-1; D is ambiguous. This CDR3 has 13 residues. From germline, CDR1 is MDHEN and CDR2 SYDVKM. V gave up 3 bases and J gave up 9 bases, with 12 bases separating them.

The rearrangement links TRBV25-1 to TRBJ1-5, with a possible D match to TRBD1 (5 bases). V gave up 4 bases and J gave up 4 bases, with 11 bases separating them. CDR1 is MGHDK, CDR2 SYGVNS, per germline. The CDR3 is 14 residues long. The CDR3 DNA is TGTGCCAGCAGTGGAGGAAGGGGTAATCAGCCCCAGCATTTT. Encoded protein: CASSGGRGNQPQHF.

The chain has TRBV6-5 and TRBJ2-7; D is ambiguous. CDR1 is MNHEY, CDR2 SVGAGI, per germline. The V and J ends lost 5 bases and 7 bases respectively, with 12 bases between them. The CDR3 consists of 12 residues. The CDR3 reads CASSPTLREQYF. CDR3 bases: TGTGCCAGCAGTCCTACTCTTCGAGAGCAGTACTTC.